A single T cell receptor beta chain is shown here with its context. The PCR contained 60 Vbeta and 13 Jbeta primers. Sequenced by immunoSEQ multiplex PCR; TCRdb stores in-frame clones only, minus some. This sample has over 150,000 clones, with 75% to 90% found just once. The source of the sample is a study of cytomegalovirus exposure and HLA in healthy donors. Losses at the gene ends were 6 bases for V and 4 bases for J; bases not matched to a gene: 6. Per germline, CDR1 LNHDA and CDR2 SQIVND (reference sequence). The CDR3 sequence is 14 residues long. The sample was PBMCs. This sequence was found in a man aged 25-40 years in good health and CMV-seropositive. The J gene is TRBJ2-1, the V gene TRBV19; 7 positions agree with TRBD2. CDR3 in amino acids: CASSGLAEYNEQFF. DNA for the CDR3: TGTGCCAGTAGCGGGCTAGCGGAGTACAATGAGCAGTTCTTC.